These T cell receptor beta chains were read from a single sample in a study of STAT5B mutations in CD4+ large granular lymphocyte leukemia. Clones were sequenced by immunoSEQ multiplex PCR, and TCRdb holds only the in-frame ones, with some missing. The sample lists over 35,000 clones, about four fifths occurring once. Sequenced material: CD4+ T cells from blood buffy coats. All receptors derive from a human donor in good health. The CDR3 runs from the conserved cysteine through the conserved F or W. The D gene is left open where the match is weak. The size entry is marked missing in some rows and otherwise reads once, few, many or a size class.

TRBV10-3	.	TRBJ2-3	.	TGTGCCATCAGTGGTCGGGCAGATACGCAGTATTTT	CAISGRADTQYF
TRBV2	.	TRBJ2-7	.	TGTGCCAGCACCCCCCGGGCCTCCCCCATCTACGAGCAGTACTTC	CASTPRASPIYEQYF
TRBV19	TRBD2	TRBJ2-1	.	TGTGCCAGTAGCCCTACTAGCGGGAGGGGGTACAATGAGCAGTTCTTC	CASSPTSGRGYNEQFF
TRBV6-6	TRBD1	TRBJ2-7	.	TGTGCCAGCAGCAAGGGACAGGGTGTAACCGAGCAGTACTTC	CASSKGQGVTEQYF
TRBV6-1	.	TRBJ1-5	.	TGTGCCAGCAGTGAAGCGATCTTCAAGCCCCAGCATTTT	CASSEAIFKPQHF
TRBV10-3	TRBD1	TRBJ1-5	few	TGTGCCACCGAATCCGGGACAGTTGGGAATCAGCCCCAGCATTTT	CATESGTVGNQPQHF
TRBV1	.	TRBJ2-1	.	TGCACCAGCAGCCAAGGGACTAGCGGGAGGGCCAATGGGGATGAGCAGTTCTTC	CTSSQGTSGRANGDEQFF
TRBV7-9	TRBD1	TRBJ1-2	.	TGTGCCAGCAGCTTGGACAGGCAAAACTATGGCTACACCTTC	CASSLDRQNYGYTF
TRBV5-1	TRBD1	TRBJ2-5	.	TGCGCCAGCAGCCTCCCGACAGGGGGGGATGGAGAGACCCAGTACTTC	CASSLPTGGDGETQYF
TRBV27	TRBD1	TRBJ1-2	.	TGTGCCAGCAGTTCGGACAGGGGTCTTGGCTACACCTTC	CASSSDRGLGYTF
TRBV7-2	.	TRBJ2-5	.	TGTGCCAGCAGCTTATTCGAGACCCAGTACTTC	CASSLFETQYF
TRBV5-1	TRBD1	TRBJ2-6	.	TGCGCCAGCAGCTCGGGACAGGGTATCGCTGGGGCCAACGTCCTGACTTTC	CASSSGQGIAGANVLTF
TRBV6-1	.	TRBJ1-1	.	TGTGCCAGCAGTGGCGGTGTGGGCGCTGAAGCTTTCTTT	CASSGGVGAEAFF
TRBV6-1	.	TRBJ2-7	.	TGTGCCAGCAGTGAATGGTTAGTGGGAGAATACGAGCAGTACTTC	CASSEWLVGEYEQYF
TRBV5-6	.	TRBJ2-7	.	TGTGCCAGCAACTTTCTCGGGCAGACCAACGAGCAGTACTTC	CASNFLGQTNEQYF
TRBV9	.	TRBJ2-5	.	TGTGCCAGCAGCGTAGGGGGAACGGTCTCCCAAGAGACCCAGTACTTC	CASSVGGTVSQETQYF
TRBV18	.	TRBJ2-1	.	TGTGCCAGCTCACCCCGCACGCCTAGCCTTCCGTCCTACAATGAGCAGTTCTTC	CASSPRTPSLPSYNEQFF
TRBV11-3	.	TRBJ2-1	.	TGTGCCAGCAGCTTGGGAAGCTATGAGCAGTTCTTC	CASSLGSYEQFF
TRBV6-1	.	TRBJ2-7	once	TGTGCCAGCGGCGAGGGACACCGCGGGCAGTACTTC	CASGEGHRGQYF
TRBV6-4	.	TRBJ1-1	few	TGTGCCAGCAGTGTTCGGGGAGGAACTGAAGCTTTCTTT	CASSVRGGTEAFF
TRBV10-3	TRBD2	TRBJ2-3	few	TGTGCCATCAGGGAGACTAGCGGGGGGGCCCCGTATTTT	CAIRETSGGAPYF
TRBV5-4	.	TRBJ2-3	.	TGTGCCAGCAGCTGGCCCTCAGATACGCAGTATTTT	CASSWPSDTQYF